The clone carrying this TCR beta chain appeared many times. Amplification yielded TCR beta CDR3 regions, with RNA transcripts as the source. When the TCR CDR3 underwent first-round RT-PCR, the HTBI primer set was used. TCRdb re-called the multiplex PCR reads through MiXCR, storing one row per CDR3 protein. There are fewer than 350,000 distinct CDR3 sequences in the sample; about a sixth occur only once, and roughly 16% lies in the top ten. This entry is derived from a study of T cells in Graves' hyperthyroidism and ophthalmopathy. The sequence was obtained from a middle-aged woman with Graves' ophthalmopathy. Sequencing used blood.

This CDR3 reads CASSFIRGHLQETQYF. The CDR3 region has the DNA TGTGCCAGCAGTTTCATCAGGGGGCATCTACAAGAGACCCAGTACTTC. The rearrangement joins TRBV12-3 or TRBV12-4 to TRBJ2-5; 8 bases map to TRBD1. This CDR3 is 16 amino acids long. Losses at the gene ends were 3 bases for V and 2 bases for J; bases not matched to a gene: 8.